Following are 5 T cell receptor beta chains from one sample sequenced in a study of cytotoxic CD8 clonotypes in ibrutinib-treated CLL. Sequencing used immunoSEQ multiplex PCR; TCRdb keeps in-frame clones, though not all of them. Here the sample spans about 160,000 clones, more than 70% being singletons. This material consisted of PBMCs, taken at disease progression, from a patient treated with ibrutinib. The receptors here all came from a human donor with chronic lymphocytic leukemia.

The chain couples TRBV27 to TRBJ1-2, with 9 bases identical to TRBD1. Germline values: CDR1 MNHEY, CDR2 SMNVEV (reference sequence). Losses at the gene ends were 5 bases for V and 4 bases for J; bases not matched to a gene: 11. The CDR3 spans 16 residues. The CDR3 spells CASSLGAGTGTYGYTF. CDR3 sequence (DNA): TGTGCCAGCAGTCTGGGGGCCGGGACAGGGACCTATGGCTACACCTTC.

This chain uses TRBV7-6 with TRBJ2-5, with a possible D match to TRBD2 (5 bases). The germline V and J ends were trimmed by 6 bases and 3 bases, with 14 bases remaining between them. Germline CDR1 reads SGHVS; CDR2 reads FNYEAQ. The CDR3 contains 14 residues. The CDR3 DNA reads TGTGCCAGCAGGCAGCCCGGGGTAGAAGAGACCCAGTACTTC. This translates into CASRQPGVEETQYF.

V is TRBV14 and J is TRBJ2-3; D call uncertain. The CDR3 has 16 amino acids. V lost 0 bases, J lost 2 bases, and 12 bases lay in between. In germline, CDR1 is SGHDN, CDR2 FVKESK. In DNA form, the CDR3 reads TGTGCCAGCAGCCAAGATTCGGGTTCGGACACAGATACGCAGTATTTT. Its protein product is CASSQDSGSDTDTQYF.

The J gene is TRBJ2-2, the V gene TRBV9, with D uncertain. Germline V lookup: CDR1 SGDLS, CDR2 YYNGEE. The V gene lost 4 bases and the J gene lost 1 base, with 5 bases spanning the gap. The length of the CDR3 is 13 residues. The CDR3 region is CASSYRNTGELFF. As DNA, the CDR3 is TGTGCCAGCAGCTATAGGAACACCGGGGAGCTGTTTTTT.

The chain has TRBV6-1 and TRBJ2-7, with 7 bases that match TRBD1. With V trimmed by 1 base and J by 5 bases, 5 bases remained unmatched. The germline CDR1 and CDR2 sequences are MNHNS and SASEGT. This CDR3 is 14 amino acids long. Written as DNA, the CDR3 is TGTGCCAGCAGTGAAGGAGGGACAGTTAACGAGCAGTACTTC. It codes for CASSEGGTVNEQYF.